This is a list of T cell receptor beta chains from one sample in a study of CD8 T cells in Susac syndrome. TCRdb independently ran MiXCR on the immunoSEQ multiplex PCR reads; one entry per CDR3 protein. The sample includes 95,000 to 150,000 distinct CDR3 sequences, just under 95% of them seen just once. The sequencing sample was made of CD8+ T cells from PBMCs. The source is a human donor with Susac syndrome. Each CDR3 is given with its conserved first and last residue. Each record gives: CDR3 length, clone size, V gene, D gene, J gene, CDR3 DNA, CDR3 protein. The D gene is left open where the match is weak. Rows give clone size only sometimes, using once, few, many, or a class for an expanded clone.

14	-	TRBV9	-	TRBJ2-1	TGTGCCAGCAGCATATCCAGCGGCTATAATGAGCAGTTCTTC	CASSISSGYNEQFF
13	-	TRBV25-1	-	TRBJ2-1	TGTGCCAGCAGTGAATCCCCGTGGAATGAGCAGTTCTTC	CASSESPWNEQFF
11	-	TRBV7-9	-	TRBJ2-1	TGTGCCAGCACCTCACCCAATGAGCAGTTCTTC	CASTSPNEQFF
13	-	TRBV20-1	-	TRBJ2-7	TGCAGTGCCCCTTATCGCAGCTCCTACGAGCAGTACTTC	CSAPYRSSYEQYF
12	-	TRBV20-1	-	TRBJ1-2	TGCAGTGCTAGAGTTGAAGGCTATGGCTACACCTTC	CSARVEGYGYTF
13	-	TRBV20-1	-	TRBJ2-2	TGCAGTGCTAGTGAGGGTAACACCGGGGAGCTGTTTTTT	CSASEGNTGELFF
14	-	TRBV29-1	TRBD1	TRBJ1-2	TGCAGCGTTAGCGGACAGGGGGCCCACTATGGCTACACCTTC	CSVSGQGAHYGYTF
11	-	TRBV2	-	TRBJ2-1	TGTGCCAGCAATCGACTAAGTGAGCAGTTCTTC	CASNRLSEQFF
14	-	TRBV7-9	TRBD1	TRBJ1-1	TGTGCCAGCAGCTTAGCTCGACAGGGGGCCGAAGCTTTCTTT	CASSLARQGAEAFF
15	-	TRBV25-1	-	TRBJ2-5	TGTGCCAGCAGTGAAGGGGATCATCCGGGTGAGACCCAGTACTTC	CASSEGDHPGETQYF
12	-	TRBV6-5	-	TRBJ1-1	TGTGCCAGCAGGGTCCAGGGTTCTGAAGCTTTCTTT	CASRVQGSEAFF
17	-	TRBV27	TRBD2	TRBJ2-1	TGTGCCAGCAGTTTATCCCCAGCGGGGGGGCGGAACAATGAGCAGTTCTTC	CASSLSPAGGRNNEQFF
13	-	TRBV29-1	TRBD1	TRBJ1-2	TGCAGCGTTCGGGACAGTTCTAACTATGGCTACACCTTC	CSVRDSSNYGYTF
13	few	TRBV29-1	-	TRBJ2-7	TGCAGCGTTGAACAGGGGACACCCTACGAGCAGTACTTC	CSVEQGTPYEQYF
14	-	TRBV12-3/TRBV12-4	-	TRBJ2-5	TGTGCCAGCAGTCCCCCCTATAACCAAGAGACCCAGTACTTC	CASSPPYNQETQYF
14	-	TRBV9	-	TRBJ2-7	TGTGCCAGCAGCGTAGGTGGGGACGCTTACGAGCAGTACTTC	CASSVGGDAYEQYF
14	-	TRBV4-2	-	TRBJ1-5	TGTGCCAGCAGCCAACTTCTTGACGTTCAGCCCCAGCATTTT	CASSQLLDVQPQHF
15	-	TRBV7-6	-	TRBJ1-1	TGTGCCAGCAGCTTAGAGACCCAGGCAAACACTGAAGCTTTCTTT	CASSLETQANTEAFF
16	once	TRBV5-6	-	TRBJ1-5	TGTGCCAGCAGCTTAGGTCAGGGGTCTAGCAATCAGCCCCAGCATTTT	CASSLGQGSSNQPQHF
14	-	TRBV5-1	TRBD1	TRBJ2-7	TGCGCCAGCAGCTTCCCCGGGACAGTATACGAGCAGTACTTC	CASSFPGTVYEQYF
14	-	TRBV4-2	-	TRBJ2-3	TGTGCCAGCAGCCAGTTCGGGGGCACAGATACGCAGTATTTT	CASSQFGGTDTQYF
12	-	TRBV7-9	-	TRBJ1-2	TGTGCCAGCAGCTTCCCCCTTTCTGGCTACACCTTC	CASSFPLSGYTF
14	-	TRBV9	-	TRBJ2-7	TGTGCCAGCAGCGTAGGGAGGGTCTCCTACGAGCAGTACTTC	CASSVGRVSYEQYF
14	once	TRBV3-1	-	TRBJ2-5	TGTGCCAGCAGCCAAACGGGGGAGCAAGAGACCCAGTACTTC	CASSQTGEQETQYF
15	-	TRBV15	TRBD1	TRBJ1-4	TGTGCCACCAGCAGAAACAGGGGGCAAGGTGAAAAACTGTTTTTT	CATSRNRGQGEKLFF
16	-	TRBV19	TRBD2	TRBJ2-1	TGTGCCAGTAGTATAGGACTAGCCTCCGAGCCGGTTGAGCAGTTCTTC	CASSIGLASEPVEQFF
15	-	TRBV7-9	-	TRBJ2-3	TGTGCCAGCAGCCTATGGGACACTTCTGCAGATACGCAGTATTTT	CASSLWDTSADTQYF
12	-	TRBV18	-	TRBJ2-5	TGTGCCAGCTCACCACCGGAAGAGACCCAGTACTTC	CASSPPEETQYF
12	few	TRBV7-9	TRBD2	TRBJ2-1	TGTGCCTCGGGGGGCTCCTACAATGAGCAGTTCTTC	CASGGSYNEQFF
17	-	TRBV11-2	-	TRBJ1-6	TGTGCCAGCAGCTTAGAGAGGGGCCAGGAGTTTAATTCACCCCTCCACTTT	CASSLERGQEFNSPLHF
13	-	TRBV20-1	-	TRBJ2-2	TGCAGTGCTAGCTCTGGGAACACCGGGGAGCTGTTTTTT	CSASSGNTGELFF
13	-	TRBV27	-	TRBJ2-3	TGTGCCAGCAGTTGGTGGGACTCAGATACGCAGTATTTT	CASSWWDSDTQYF
15	-	TRBV4-3	-	TRBJ2-7	TGCGCCAGCAGCCAGGGCCTAGATCGAACCTACGAGCAGTACTTC	CASSQGLDRTYEQYF
15	-	TRBV4-1	-	TRBJ1-2	TGCGCCAGCAGCCAGCTGGGGCCAGCTAACTATGGCTACACCTTC	CASSQLGPANYGYTF
13	-	TRBV14	-	TRBJ1-2	TGTGCCAGCAGCCAAGTGGGCAACTATGGCTACACCTTC	CASSQVGNYGYTF
18	-	TRBV4-2	TRBD1	TRBJ2-7	TGTGCCAGCAGCCAAGAGCATGAAATGGACAGGGGGTACTACGAGCAGTACTTC	CASSQEHEMDRGYYEQYF
11	once	TRBV29-1	-	TRBJ1-1	TGCAGCGTTGAAAAGAACACTGAAGCTTTCTTT	CSVEKNTEAFF
13	-	TRBV20-1	-	TRBJ2-5	TGCAGTGCTAGGTGGGGGCTAAAAGAGACCCAGTACTTC	CSARWGLKETQYF
14	-	TRBV10-3	-	TRBJ2-2	TGTGCCATCCCCGGGGGTGAGGACACCGGGGAGCTGTTTTTT	CAIPGGEDTGELFF
13	-	TRBV5-6	TRBD2	TRBJ2-1	TGTGCCAGCAGCTTGCGGGGGGGCCGGGAGCAGTTCTTC	CASSLRGGREQFF
14	-	TRBV5-4	-	TRBJ1-1	TGTGCCAGCAGCTTGGCGTGGGGCGACACTGAAGCTTTCTTT	CASSLAWGDTEAFF
16	-	TRBV19	TRBD1	TRBJ2-1	TGTGCCAGTAGTATAGGACTGGGACAGGGGAGCGATGAGCAGTTCTTC	CASSIGLGQGSDEQFF
16	-	TRBV15	TRBD1	TRBJ1-4	TGTGCCACCAGCAGAGAGCAGGACAGGGAGGGTGAAAAACTGTTTTTT	CATSREQDREGEKLFF
16	-	TRBV5-6	-	TRBJ1-5	TGTGCCAGCAGCTTGGCGGGGGATATTAGCAATCAGCCCCAGCATTTT	CASSLAGDISNQPQHF
12	once	TRBV12-3/TRBV12-4	TRBD2	TRBJ2-1	TGTGCCAGCAGTGCTAGCGGGGCCCGAGAGTTCTTC	CASSASGAREFF
13	-	TRBV4-2	-	TRBJ1-2	TGTGCCAGCAGCCAAGGAACGAACTATGGCTACACCTTC	CASSQGTNYGYTF
13	-	TRBV19	-	TRBJ2-7	TGTGCCAGTAGTATAGGGAGTGGAGGCGAGCAGTACTTC	CASSIGSGGEQYF
14	-	TRBV7-9	-	TRBJ1-5	TGTGCCAGCAGCCTGGACAGCCCCAATCAGCCCCAGCATTTT	CASSLDSPNQPQHF
10	-	TRBV11-2	-	TRBJ2-3	TGTGCCAGCAGCCGCGATACGCAGTATTTT	CASSRDTQYF
12	-	TRBV5-1	-	TRBJ1-2	TGCGCCAGCAGCCCTACTAACTATGGCTACACCTTC	CASSPTNYGYTF
13	-	TRBV29-1	-	TRBJ2-1	TGCAGCGTTGAACCGATGAGCGGCCGTGAGCAGTTCTTC	CSVEPMSGREQFF
17	-	TRBV4-1	TRBD2	TRBJ2-5	TGCGCCAGCAGCCAGACGACTAGCGGGGGGAAACAAGAGACCCAGTACTTC	CASSQTTSGGKQETQYF